The 11 T cell receptor beta chains below come from one sample, sequenced in a study of CD8 T cells in Susac syndrome. A quantity of about 0.5 to 1 ug RNA underwent reverse transcription using random hexamers. TCRdb redid the calling of the immunoSEQ multiplex PCR reads with MiXCR, one entry per CDR3 protein. The sample has about 300,000 distinct CDR3 sequences, about 91% seen once. Material for sequencing was CD4+ T cells from PBMCs. These receptors were taken from a human donor with multiple sclerosis.

The chain's CDR3 is CSASSFGQGAREKLFF. Here the CDR3 DNA reads TGCAGTGCTAGTTCTTTCGGACAGGGGGCGAGGGAAAAACTGTTTTTT. The chain uses TRBV20-1 and TRBJ1-4; 11 bases agree with TRBD1. Germline values: CDR1 DFQATT, CDR2 SNEGSKA (reference sequence). This CDR3 is built from 16 residues. Germline trimming cut 3 bases from V and 8 bases from J; bases unmatched to any gene: 11.

This chain joins TRBV6-6 and TRBJ2-7; D is undetermined. V lost 7 bases and J lost 2, with 9 bases in between. This CDR3 is 12 amino acids long. Germline assignment: CDR1 MNHNY and CDR2 SVGAGI (reference sequence). The CDR3 sequence: CASTSWTYEQYF. CDR3 coding DNA: TGTGCCAGCACTAGTTGGACCTACGAGCAGTACTTC.

The V call is TRBV30, the J call TRBJ2-1, with D possibly TRBD2 on 6 matching bases. This CDR3 comprises 14 residues. V lost 3 bases, J lost 2 bases, and 11 bases lay in between. The germline CDR1 and CDR2 sequences are GTSNPN and SVGIG (reference sequence). The CDR3 DNA sequence: TGTGCCTGGAGAACCCGGGGGACCTACAATGAGCAGTTCTTC. Its translation is CAWRTRGTYNEQFF.

This clonotype was detected only once. V gene TRBV9 combines with J gene TRBJ1-3; weak D call: TRBD1 (6 bases). CDR3 length: 14 residues. V gave up 4 bases and J gave up 7 bases, with 15 bases separating them. Germline V gene lookup returns CDR1 SGDLS and CDR2 YYNGEE. CDR3 region: CASSPQQGVNTIYF. The CDR3 bases are TGTGCCAGCAGCCCCCAACAGGGCGTCAACACCATATATTTT.

There are a few counts of this clonotype. This chain links TRBV30 with TRBJ1-6, with D tentatively TRBD1 (5 bases). V lost 4 bases to trimming and J lost 0 bases, with 7 bases between them. CDR1 is GTSNPN, CDR2 SVGIG, per germline (reference sequence). This CDR3 has 14 residues. CDR3 sequence reads: CAWMGGSYNSPLHF. The CDR3 DNA sequence: TGTGCCTGGATGGGGGGCTCCTATAATTCACCCCTCCACTTT.

This sequence joins TRBV2 and TRBJ1-3, with TRBD1 as a possible D gene (5 bases). The CDR3 consists of 17 residues. Germline V lookup: CDR1 SNHLY, CDR2 FYNNEI. With 9 bases removed from V and 0 bases from J, the gap between germline ends came to 21 bases. CDR3 nucleotides: TGTGCCAGTCTTTTACCGGGACTCCTGTTCTCTGGAAACACCATATATTTT. Encoded protein: CASLLPGLLFSGNTIYF.

The gene calls are TRBV12-5 and TRBJ1-2; tentative D call: TRBD1 (5 bases). The germline gives CDR1 LGHNT, CDR2 FRNRAP. Trimming removed 0 bases from V and 3 bases from J, with 5 bases in between. CDR3 length equals 13 residues. The CDR3 nucleotides read TGTGCTAGTGGTTTGGTGACAGACTATGGCTACACCTTC. Its translation: CASGLVTDYGYTF.

The chain couples TRBV10-3 to TRBJ2-1, with 13 nucleotides matching TRBD2. The CDR3 extends over 16 amino acids. Germline lookup yields CDR1 ENHRY and CDR2 SYGVKD. The V and J ends lost 8 bases and 0 bases, in that order; junction bases with no gene match: 4. For the CDR3, the DNA is TGTGCCATCCGGGGACTAGCGGGGAGCTCCTACAATGAGCAGTTCTTC. It is translated as CAIRGLAGSSYNEQFF.

This clonotype was seen more than once but under ten times. V and J are TRBV29-1 and TRBJ2-7; either TRBD1 or TRBD2 may supply D (5 bases each). CDR1 SQVTM and CDR2 ANQGSEA come from the germline V gene. The CDR3 spans 13 residues. Trimming took 4 bases from V and 0 from J, leaving 10 bases between them. This CDR3 is CSVAEGLSYEQYF. CDR3 DNA: TGCAGCGTTGCAGAGGGGCTCTCCTACGAGCAGTACTTC.

V usage is TRBV5-1 and J usage is TRBJ2-5, with D possibly matching TRBD1 (6 bases). V dropped 4 bases and J dropped 2 bases, with 15 bases sitting between them. The CDR3 spans 15 residues. Germline lookup yields CDR1 SGHRS and CDR2 YFSETQ. CDR3: CASSHLPGDQETQYF. DNA for the CDR3: TGCGCCAGCAGCCACCTGCCAGGGGATCAAGAGACCCAGTACTTC.

J is TRBJ1-5 and V is TRBV3-1; D gene uncertain. The CDR3 totals 16 residues. With 1 base removed from V and 0 bases from J, the gap between germline ends came to 10 bases. In germline, CDR1 is LGHDT, CDR2 YNNKEL (reference sequence). CDR3 amino acids: CASSQARENSNQPQHF. The CDR3 nucleotides are TGTGCCAGCAGCCAAGCCCGAGAAAATAGCAATCAGCCCCAGCATTTT.